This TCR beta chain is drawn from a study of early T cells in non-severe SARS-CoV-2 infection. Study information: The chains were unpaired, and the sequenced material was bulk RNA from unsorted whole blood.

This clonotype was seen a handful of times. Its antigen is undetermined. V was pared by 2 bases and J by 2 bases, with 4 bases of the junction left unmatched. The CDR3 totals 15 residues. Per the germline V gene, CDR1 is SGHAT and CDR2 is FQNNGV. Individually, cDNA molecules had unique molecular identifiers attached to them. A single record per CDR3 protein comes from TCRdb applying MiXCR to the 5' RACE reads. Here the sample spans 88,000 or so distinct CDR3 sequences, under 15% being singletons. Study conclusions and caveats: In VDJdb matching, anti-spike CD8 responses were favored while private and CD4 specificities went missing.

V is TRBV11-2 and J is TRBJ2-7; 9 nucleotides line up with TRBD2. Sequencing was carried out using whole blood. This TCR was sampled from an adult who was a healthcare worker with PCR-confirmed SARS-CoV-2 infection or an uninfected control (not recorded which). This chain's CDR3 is CASSLTPSGTYEQYF. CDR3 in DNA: TGTGCCAGCAGCTTAACTCCTAGCGGGACCTACGAGCAGTACTTC.